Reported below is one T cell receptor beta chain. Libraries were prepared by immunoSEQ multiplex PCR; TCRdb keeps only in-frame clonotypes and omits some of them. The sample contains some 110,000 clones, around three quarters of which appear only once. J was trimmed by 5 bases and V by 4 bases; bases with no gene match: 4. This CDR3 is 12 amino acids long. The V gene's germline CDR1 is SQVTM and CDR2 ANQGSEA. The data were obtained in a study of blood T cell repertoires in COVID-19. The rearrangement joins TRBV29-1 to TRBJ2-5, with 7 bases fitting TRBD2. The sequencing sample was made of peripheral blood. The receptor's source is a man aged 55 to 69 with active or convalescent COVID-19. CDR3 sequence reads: CSVVAGVETQYF. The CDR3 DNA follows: TGCAGCGTTGTGGCGGGAGTGGAGACCCAGTACTTC.